The 24 T cell receptor beta chains listed next were all sequenced from one sample in a study of blood T cell repertoires in COVID-19. The repertoire was sequenced with immunoSEQ multiplex PCR; TCRdb's copy has only in-frame clones and lacks some. Of some 250,000 clones in the sample, approximately 83% are singletons; the top ten hold 1.9%. The material sequenced was PBMCs or T cells enriched from blood (not recorded which). All receptors derive from a woman between 45 and 60 years old who had recovered from COVID-19.

This clone was counted ten times or more. The gene calls are TRBV7-9 and TRBJ2-7, with TRBD2 as a possible D gene (5 bases). Trimming shortened V by 1 base and J by 0 bases, and 10 bases separated the two germline ends. Germline CDR1 and CDR2: SEHNR and FQNEAQ (reference sequence). This CDR3 is built from 15 residues. CDR3 sequence reads: CASSLGERNSYEQYF. DNA of the CDR3: TGTGCCAGCAGCTTAGGGGAGCGAAACTCCTACGAGCAGTACTTC.

This chain joins TRBV2 and TRBJ1-1, with D unclear. CDR1 is SNHLY and CDR2 is FYNNEI in the germline V gene. Between the trimmed V and J ends, which lost 3 bases and 1 base, there was a span of 15 bases. The CDR3 is 16 amino acids. DNA of the CDR3: TGTGCCAGCAGTGAGTCGGAGAAGCTGGGGAACACTGAAGCTTTCTTT. Its protein product is CASSESEKLGNTEAFF. The full variable domain, completed using reference TRBV2 and TRBJ1-1, is EPEVTQTPSHQVTQMGQEVILRCVPISNHLYFYWYRQILGQKVEFLVSFYNNEISEKSEIFDDQFSVERPDGSNFTLKIRSTKLEDSAMYFCASSESEKLGNTEAFFGQGTRLTVV.

This rearrangement joins TRBV6-1 to TRBJ2-2; TRBD2 agrees at 11 bases. V shed 3 bases and J 6 bases; nucleotides not matched to a gene: 0. This CDR3 spans 14 amino acids. Germline V gene sequence: CDR1 MNHNS, CDR2 SASEGT. In nucleotides, the CDR3 is TGTGCCAGCAGTGAGGGACTAGCGGCCGGGGAGCTGTTTTTT. This translates into CASSEGLAAGELFF.

The V call is TRBV18, the J call TRBJ2-7, with 10 bases that match TRBD1. Germline V gives CDR1 KGHSH, CDR2 LQKENI. J was trimmed by 9 bases and V by 4 bases; bases with no gene match: 15. This CDR3 is built from 16 residues. CDR3 amino acids: CASSRTGTGDTWGQYF. The DNA of the CDR3 is TGTGCCAGCTCACGGACAGGGACAGGGGATACCTGGGGGCAGTACTTC.

The chain employs TRBV19 and TRBJ2-1; D remains unclear. Trimming stripped 8 bases from V and 0 bases from J, with 8 bases between. The CDR3 totals 13 residues. Germline V gene data show CDR1 as LNHDA and CDR2 as SQIVND (reference sequence). CDR3 residues: CASGSSSYNEQFF. The CDR3 DNA is TGTGCCAGTGGCTCTAGCTCCTACAATGAGCAGTTCTTC.

This clone was detected only a few times. This chain connects TRBV2 to TRBJ2-2, with 7 bases matching TRBD1. The germline gives CDR1 SNHLY, CDR2 FYNNEI. J was trimmed by 1 base and V by 8 bases; bases with no gene match: 10. CDR3 length equals 16 residues. DNA of the CDR3: TGTGCCAGCTCACGTGAGACAGGGCAGAACACCGGGGAGCTGTTTTTT. Amino acid sequence: CASSRETGQNTGELFF.

This chain links TRBV28 with TRBJ1-4, with D maybe TRBD1 (5 bases). Germline assignment: CDR1 MDHEN and CDR2 SYDVKM. The CDR3 totals 14 residues. Trimming stripped 2 bases from V and 6 bases from J, with 10 bases between. The CDR3 reads CASSLRQPDEKLFF. The CDR3 DNA reads TGTGCCAGCAGTTTACGACAGCCCGATGAAAAACTGTTTTTT.

This clone was picked up one time. The chain uses TRBV15 and TRBJ1-4; D is possibly TRBD1 (6 bases). CDR1 is LNHNV and CDR2 is YYDKDF in the germline V gene (reference sequence). There are 15 residues in the CDR3. V was cut by 1 base and J by 7 bases, with 13 bases left in between. CDR3 bases: TGTGCCACCAGCAGAGGGTCAGGGGTTAGTGAAAAACTGTTTTTT. It encodes CATSRGSGVSEKLFF.

The CDR3 loop reads CASSPWVDRGNTEAFF. The CDR3 DNA reads as TGTGCCAGCAGCCCCTGGGTTGATAGGGGGAACACTGAAGCTTTCTTT. V and J are TRBV7-9 and TRBJ1-1, with D possibly being TRBD1 (5 bases). The V gene's germline CDR1 is SEHNR and CDR2 FQNEAQ (reference sequence). V gave up 5 bases and J gave up 1 base, with 17 bases separating them. CDR3 length equals 16 residues.

The chain has TRBV5-3 and TRBJ1-6; 7 bases align to TRBD1. TRBV5-3 carries the ORF label, with uncertain function. The CDR3 runs to 20 residues. The J segment lost 4 bases and the V segment lost 0 bases, leaving 16 bases of the junction unmatched. In DNA, the CDR3 is TGTGCCAGAAGCTTGGGTAGGGGGACAGTTCCCGAGGTTTATAATTCACCCCTCCACTTT. This encodes CARSLGRGTVPEVYNSPLHF.

The rearrangement links TRBV12-5 to TRBJ1-2; 12 nucleotides agree with TRBD1. Unmatched junction bases numbered 3, after V lost 1 base and J lost 6 bases. Per the germline V gene, CDR1 is LGHNT and CDR2 is FRNRAP. This CDR3 has 15 amino acids. CDR3 sequence: CASGLGGTGGHGYTF. CDR3 DNA sequence: TGTGCTAGTGGTTTGGGCGGGACAGGGGGCCATGGCTACACCTTC.

J is TRBJ1-4 and V is TRBV2; TRBD1 matches 7 bases. CDR1 SNHLY and CDR2 FYNNEI come from the germline V gene. V trimming: 2 bases; J trimming: 10 bases; junction bases outside the gene matches: 7. This CDR3 has 14 amino acids. The CDR3, as DNA: TGTGCCAGCAGTGAAAGCCAGGGGGTGGGAAAACTGTTTTTT. Protein: CASSESQGVGKLFF.

CDR3 nucleotides: TGTGCCAGCAGCGCCCAGACAGGGAATAATTCACCCCTCCACTTT. This encodes CASSAQTGNNSPLHF. This chain links TRBV9 with TRBJ1-6; TRBD1 matches 7 bases. V lost 3 bases, J lost 5 bases, and 5 bases stayed unmatched. The CDR3 is made up of 15 amino acids. Germline V gene data show CDR1 as SGDLS and CDR2 as YYNGEE.

The chain employs TRBV6-5 and TRBJ1-2; 7 nucleotides align to TRBD1. Germline CDR1 and CDR2: MNHEY and SVGAGI. The CDR3 spans 16 residues. V lost 0 bases to trimming and J lost 2 bases; unmatched junction nucleotides: 6. In nucleotides, the CDR3 is TGTGCCAGCAGTTACTCCTCCACAGGGGTGAACTATGGCTACACCTTC. Encoded protein: CASSYSSTGVNYGYTF.

This chain links TRBV28 with TRBJ1-1; 7 nucleotides align to TRBD1. J lost 4 bases, V lost 5 bases, and 10 bases had no gene match. The CDR3 has 15 residues. Germline lookup yields CDR1 MDHEN and CDR2 SYDVKM. DNA for the CDR3: TGTGCCAGCAGTCCAGGACAGGCGATTAGCACTGAAGCTTTCTTT. Protein sequence: CASSPGQAISTEAFF.

This sequence joins TRBV6-5 and TRBJ1-4; a weak D match, TRBD1 (5 bases). This CDR3 has 14 amino acids. Trimming took 5 bases from V and 2 from J, leaving 9 bases between them. CDR1 and CDR2 (germline): MNHEY, SVGAGI. The CDR3 loop is CASSRQPTNEKLFF. CDR3 sequence (DNA): TGTGCCAGCAGTAGACAGCCTACTAATGAAAAACTGTTTTTT.

The V gene is TRBV7-2, the J gene TRBJ2-5; TRBD2 matches 10 bases. CDR1 is SGHTA and CDR2 is FQGNSA in the germline V gene. J lost 5 bases, V lost 2 bases, and 5 bases had no gene match. The CDR3 runs 15 residues. CDR3 loop: CASSLTAGGRETQYF. The CDR3 DNA is TGTGCCAGCAGCTTAACAGCGGGAGGGCGGGAGACCCAGTACTTC.

CDR3 protein: CSCGSYNEQFF. In DNA, the CDR3 is TGCAGTTGCGGGAGCTACAATGAGCAGTTCTTC. This sequence joins TRBV20-1 and TRBJ2-1, with 7 nucleotides matching TRBD2. CDR1 is DFQATT, CDR2 SNEGSKA, per germline (reference sequence). V trimming: 8 bases; J trimming: 3 bases; junction bases outside the gene matches: 1. The CDR3 has 11 amino acids.

The chain employs TRBV2 and TRBJ2-3; TRBD2 matches 12 bases. The germline CDR1 and CDR2 sequences are SNHLY and FYNNEI. CDR3 length: 16 amino acids. V dropped 1 base and J dropped 5; count of bases not matched to a gene: 4. The CDR3 here is CASSEVTSGSGDTQYF. As DNA, the CDR3 is TGTGCCAGCAGTGAAGTGACTAGCGGGAGCGGAGATACGCAGTATTTT. Combining the CDR3 with reference TRBV2 and TRBJ2-3 gives the whole variable domain EPEVTQTPSHQVTQMGQEVILRCVPISNHLYFYWYRQILGQKVEFLVSFYNNEISEKSEIFDDQFSVERPDGSNFTLKIRSTKLEDSAMYFCASSEVTSGSGDTQYFGPGTRLTVL.

This clone occurred a few times. The chain uses TRBV15 and TRBJ2-1; 11 bases agree with TRBD1. V shed 3 bases, J shed 10 bases, and the junction held 5 bases outside the gene matches. This CDR3 comprises 14 residues. Germline CDR1 is LNHNV and CDR2 is YYDKDF (reference sequence). The CDR3, as DNA: TGTGCCACCAGCAGCCGGACAGGGGGCCGGGAGCAGTTCTTC. It codes for CATSSRTGGREQFF.

CDR3 loop: CASSVEGAGVYNEQFF. The CDR3 DNA is TGTGCCAGCAGCGTAGAGGGAGCGGGAGTTTACAATGAGCAGTTCTTC. The V and J genes are TRBV9 and TRBJ2-1, with 8 bases matching TRBD2. This CDR3 has 16 residues. Germline V gene sequence: CDR1 SGDLS, CDR2 YYNGEE. Losses at the gene ends were 0 bases for V and 4 bases for J; bases not matched to a gene: 6.

This sequence joins TRBV28 and TRBJ2-3; 8 bases map to TRBD2. Looked up from germline, CDR1 is MDHEN and CDR2 is SYDVKM. The CDR3 totals 18 residues. Trimming removed 5 bases from V and 1 base from J; junction bases left unmatched: 14. The CDR3 bases are TGTGCCAGCAGTCACCAAGAGGGTTCGCGGGAGGGCACAGATACGCAGTATTTT. This encodes CASSHQEGSREGTDTQYF.

This clone has only one observation. CDR3 sequence: CASSLSGAYNEQFF. CDR3 coding DNA: TGTGCCAGCAGTTTAAGCGGGGCCTACAATGAGCAGTTCTTC. The chain couples TRBV28 to TRBJ2-1; TRBD2 aligns across 7 bases. The CDR3 is 14 amino acids. From germline, CDR1 is MDHEN and CDR2 SYDVKM. The ends lost 2 bases at V and 2 bases at J; junction bases unmatched: 0. Filled out from reference TRBV28 and TRBJ2-1, the complete variable domain reads DVKVTQSSRYLVKRTGEKVFLECVQDMDHENMFWYRQDPGLGLRLIYFSYDVKMKEKGDIPEGYSVSREKKERFSLILESASTNQTSMYLCASSLSGAYNEQFFGPGTRLTVL.

The V call is TRBV28, the J call TRBJ2-7, with D tentatively TRBD1 (5 bases). V lost 4 bases and J lost 2, with 9 bases in between. The CDR3 has 13 residues. Germline V gives CDR1 MDHEN, CDR2 SYDVKM. CDR3 nucleotide sequence: TGTGCCAGCAGTTCACAGGCAACCTACGAGCAGTACTTC. Residues: CASSSQATYEQYF.